This TCR beta chain is drawn from a study of blood T cell repertoires in COVID-19. At the level of the study: Samples taken during acute and convalescent COVID-19 were collected in the United States, Italy and Spain. PBMCs, B-cell-depleted T cells, or T cells provided the cDNA or gDNA that made up the material.

V was cut by 5 bases and J by 0 bases, with 16 bases left in between. Looked up from germline, CDR1 is SGHRS and CDR2 is YFSETQ. This CDR3 is built from 16 residues. Original handling: It was from reference gene primer amplification that nucleated cell counts were estimated. Profiling relied on immunoSEQ multiplex PCR, and the TCRdb table lists in-frame clones only, not all of them. V and J calls and clone size are as listed in that table; D and trimming were resolved from the DNA. The sample yields over 300,000 clones, about 90% seen once. The receptor comes from a man aged 18 to 30 with active or convalescent COVID-19. Specimen: peripheral blood. The V and J genes are TRBV5-1 and TRBJ2-3; D is ambiguous. The CDR3 DNA follows: TGCGCCAGCAGGCCCAATCAGGTCATGAGCACAGATACGCAGTATTTT. It translates to CASRPNQVMSTDTQYF. The variable domain in full, with the rest retrieved from reference TRBV5-1 and TRBJ2-3, is KAGVTQTPRYLIKTRGQQVTLSCSPISGHRSVSWYQQTPGQGLQFLFEYFSETQRNKGNFPGRFSGRQFSNSRSEMNVSTLELGDSALYLCASRPNQVMSTDTQYFGPGTRLTVL.